This is a list of T cell receptor beta chains from one sample in a study of blood T cell repertoires in COVID-19. The repertoire was sequenced with immunoSEQ multiplex PCR; TCRdb's copy has only in-frame clones and lacks some. The sample records more than 120,000 clones, about 91% being singletons. Material: peripheral blood. The receptors were gathered from a human donor in a cohort sampled during active COVID-19. Both conserved end residues are part of each CDR3. D genes are given only for firm matches. Some rows mark clone size as missing; the rest say once, few, many or name a class of expanded clone.

d_call,v_call,j_call,clone_size,cdr3_aa,cdr3_nt
.,TRBV19,TRBJ1-5,.,CASSINSGDQPQHF,TGTGCCAGTAGTATAAATAGTGGAGATCAGCCCCAGCATTTT
.,TRBV6-5,TRBJ2-7,.,CASNRGTTYEQYF,TGTGCCAGCAATAGGGGCACTACCTACGAGCAGTACTTC
TRBD1,TRBV7-9,TRBJ1-1,.,CASSLGDRINTEAFF,TGTGCCAGCAGCTTGGGGGACAGAATTAACACTGAAGCTTTCTTT
.,TRBV6-2/TRBV6-3,TRBJ1-5,.,CASSYSNRGQPQHF,TGTGCCAGCAGTTACTCGAATCGGGGTCAGCCCCAGCATTTT
.,TRBV7-8,TRBJ1-2,.,CASSLGTASAYGYTF,TGTGCCAGCAGCTTAGGGACAGCATCGGCCTATGGCTACACCTTC
TRBD2,TRBV13,TRBJ2-5,.,CASSVGLAGEETQYF,TGTGCCAGCAGCGTCGGACTAGCGGGGGAAGAGACCCAGTACTTC
.,TRBV5-1,TRBJ1-5,.,CASSLDGKSNQPQHF,TGCGCCAGCAGCTTGGACGGGAAGAGCAATCAGCCCCAGCATTTT
TRBD1,TRBV7-2,TRBJ2-5,.,CASSLLGGAGGETQYF,TGTGCCAGCAGCTTATTAGGGGGAGCAGGGGGAGAGACCCAGTACTTC
.,TRBV3-1/TRBV3-2,TRBJ2-2,.,CASSPRVGGELFF,TGTGCCAGCAGCCCCAGGGTGGGCGGGGAGCTGTTTTTT
.,TRBV27,TRBJ1-5,.,CASSLDGLRDQPQHF,TGTGCCAGCAGTTTAGACGGACTTAGAGATCAGCCCCAGCATTTT
TRBD1,TRBV5-1,TRBJ1-4,.,CASSQNTGGAEKLFF,TGCGCCAGCAGCCAAAATACAGGGGGCGCCGAAAAACTGTTTTTT
.,TRBV29-1,TRBJ1-3,.,CSVVVQGIQSGNTIYF,TGCAGCGTTGTGGTCCAGGGAATTCAATCTGGAAACACCATATATTTT
TRBD2,TRBV7-2,TRBJ2-3,.,CASSLAPLGRGGETTDTQYF,TGTGCCAGCAGCTTAGCCCCTTTAGGACGCGGGGGGGAGACAACAGATACGCAGTATTTT
.,TRBV3-1/TRBV3-2,TRBJ2-5,.,CASSPSGHLETQYF,TGTGCCAGCAGCCCGTCGGGACACTTAGAGACCCAGTACTTC
.,TRBV10-3,TRBJ1-1,.,CAIRTGAETEAFF,TGTGCCATCAGAACTGGGGCGGAAACTGAAGCTTTCTTT
.,TRBV4-1,TRBJ1-2,few,CASSQEGGRSTRGYTF,TGCGCCAGCAGCCAAGAGGGAGGAAGGAGCACGCGAGGCTACACCTTC
.,TRBV6-5,TRBJ2-7,.,CASSTPRGAGEQYF,TGTGCCAGCAGCACCCCTCGGGGGGCGGGGGAGCAGTACTTC
.,TRBV19,TRBJ1-1,.,CASQWGENTEAFF,TGTGCCAGTCAGTGGGGGGAAAACACTGAAGCTTTCTTT
.,TRBV27,TRBJ2-1,.,CASSFGGPYNEQFF,TGTGCCAGCAGTTTCGGGGGGCCGTACAATGAGCAGTTCTTC
TRBD1,TRBV6-2/TRBV6-3,TRBJ1-5,.,CASSPGTVNQPQHF,TGTGCCAGCAGCCCCGGGACAGTCAATCAGCCCCAGCATTTT
.,TRBV7-2,TRBJ1-1,.,CASSSRTTEAFF,TGTGCCAGCAGCTCTAGAACTACTGAAGCTTTCTTT
.,TRBV9,TRBJ2-7,.,CASSPLLGYEQYF,TGTGCCAGCAGCCCGCTCCTCGGGTACGAGCAGTACTTC
.,TRBV11-2,TRBJ1-3,.,CASSLDPLIDRGNTIYF,TGTGCCAGCAGCTTAGATCCGTTGATCGACAGAGGAAACACCATATATTTT
TRBD2,TRBV5-1,TRBJ2-1,.,CASSLAGDLYNEQFF,TGCGCCAGCAGCCTAGCGGGGGACCTCTACAATGAGCAGTTCTTC
TRBD1,TRBV5-6,TRBJ2-7,.,CASSLGTVTEQYF,TGTGCCAGCAGCTTAGGGACAGTGACCGAGCAGTACTTC
TRBD1,TRBV6-5,TRBJ1-6,.,CASRGQGNNSPLHF,TGTGCCAGCAGAGGACAGGGGAATAATTCACCCCTCCACTTT
.,TRBV6-2/TRBV6-3,TRBJ2-3,.,CASSQTSTQYF,TGTGCCAGCAGTCAGACAAGTACGCAGTATTTT
.,TRBV3-1/TRBV3-2,TRBJ1-1,once,CASRRDRNTEAFF,TGTGCCAGCAGACGAGACAGGAACACTGAAGCTTTCTTT
.,TRBV7-3,TRBJ2-5,.,CASSFGGQETQYF,TGTGCCAGCAGCTTCGGGGGCCAAGAGACCCAGTACTTC
.,TRBV14,TRBJ2-1,.,CASSGLIGSDEQFF,TGTGCCAGCAGCGGTTTAATCGGGTCTGATGAGCAGTTCTTC
TRBD1,TRBV25-1,TRBJ1-4,.,CASSRDSPGGKLFF,TGTGCCAGCAGTCGGGACAGCCCAGGGGGAAAACTGTTTTTT
TRBD1,TRBV7-9,TRBJ2-1,once,CASSPPTGTGGAPNEQFF,TGTGCCAGCAGCCCCCCTACCGGGACAGGGGGCGCGCCCAATGAGCAGTTCTTC
.,TRBV11-1,TRBJ2-5,.,CASSRGEGGLETQYF,TGTGCCAGCAGCCGAGGGGAGGGGGGGCTGGAGACCCAGTACTTC
.,TRBV6-2/TRBV6-3,TRBJ1-5,few,CASSTQGGQPQHF,TGTGCCAGCAGCACCCAGGGAGGTCAGCCCCAGCATTTT
TRBD2,TRBV9,TRBJ2-3,.,CASSVAGAGATVWDTQYF,TGTGCCAGCAGCGTAGCCGGAGCGGGGGCCACCGTTTGGGATACGCAGTATTTT